This TCR beta chain was recovered during a study of T cell changes during pregnancy in multiple sclerosis. V was clipped by 5 bases and J by 1 base, with 8 bases between them. The V gene's germline CDR1 is SGHTA and CDR2 FQGNSA. The CDR3 loop spans 13 amino acids. This table comes from immunoSEQ multiplex PCR, and its TCRdb copy is limited to in-frame clones, with some not included. The data hold some 80,000 clones, with 90% to 95% observed a single time. This sample comprised peripheral blood, obtained before pregnancy. The source is a female donor with multiple sclerosis, enrolled in a pregnancy study. This chain uses TRBV7-2 with TRBJ1-1, with no clear D. The CDR3 region is CASSRQRNTEAFF. In DNA, the CDR3 is TGTGCCAGCAGCCGGCAGCGGAACACTGAAGCTTTCTTT.